This TCR beta chain was documented in a study of T cells in Graves' hyperthyroidism and ophthalmopathy. Looking at the study overall: Pretreatment peripheral blood was obtained at initial diagnosis. Overall study findings and caveats: The model's output predicted ophthalmopathy at a median of roughly 6.9 months prior to onset.

The V gene's germline CDR1 is SEHNR and CDR2 FQNEAQ (reference sequence). The length of the CDR3 is 15 residues. Trimming shortened V by 5 bases and J by 3 bases, and 11 bases separated the two germline ends. Amplified regions were TCR beta CDR3 sequences from RNA transcripts. First-round RT-PCR of the TCR CDR3 relied on the HTBI primer set. TCRdb fed the multiplex PCR reads into MiXCR, producing one record per CDR3 protein. The table has about 580,000 distinct CDR3 sequences, approximately 15% seen once. Thyroid ultrasound and orbital computed tomography, with clinical symptoms and serum thyroxine and TRAb, informed diagnoses. This clonotype was seen a handful of times. No antigen is known for it.

The V call is TRBV7-9, the J call TRBJ2-6; D is tentatively TRBD1 or TRBD2 (5 bases each). The clonotype comes from a woman in her twenties or thirties with Graves' hyperthyroidism that later progressed to Graves' ophthalmopathy. Sequenced input: blood. CDR3 amino acids: CASSDWDVGANVLTF. The DNA for the CDR3 is TGTGCCAGCAGCGATTGGGACGTTGGGGCCAACGTCCTGACTTTC. The entire variable domain, with the rest obtained from reference TRBV7-9 and TRBJ2-6, is as follows: DTGVSQNPRHKITKRGQNVTFRCDPISEHNRLYWYRQTLGQGPEFLTYFQNEAQLEKSRLLSDRFSAERPKGSFSTLEIQRTEQGDSAMYLCASSDWDVGANVLTFGAGSRLTVL.